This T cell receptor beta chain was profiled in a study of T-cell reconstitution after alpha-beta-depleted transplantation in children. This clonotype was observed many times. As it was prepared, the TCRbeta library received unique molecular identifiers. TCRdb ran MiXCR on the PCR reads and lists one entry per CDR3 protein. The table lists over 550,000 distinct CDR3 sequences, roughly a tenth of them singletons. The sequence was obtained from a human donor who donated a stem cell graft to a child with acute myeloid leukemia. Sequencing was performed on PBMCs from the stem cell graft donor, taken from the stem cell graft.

This chain's CDR3 is CASSLGRLSGANVLTF. CDR3 nucleotide sequence: TGTGCCAGCAGCCTTGGACGGCTCTCTGGGGCCAACGTCCTGACTTTC. The chain recombines TRBV3-1 with TRBJ2-6, with D hard to call. CDR3 length: 16 residues. Germline CDR1 LGHDT, CDR2 YNNKEL (reference sequence). Trimming shortened V by 4 bases and J by 0 bases, and 10 bases separated the two germline ends. The entire variable domain, with the rest obtained from reference TRBV3-1 and TRBJ2-6, is as follows: DTAVSQTPKYLVTQMGNDKSIKCEQNLGHDTMYWYKQDSKKFLKIMFSYNNKELIINETVPNRFSPKSPDKAHLNLHINSLELGDSAVYFCASSLGRLSGANVLTFGAGSRLTVL.